This T cell receptor (beta chain) was observed in a study of cytomegalovirus exposure and HLA in healthy donors. CDR1 KGHSY and CDR2 FQNENV come from the germline V gene. The CDR3 is 13 residues long. Trimming shortened V by 5 bases and J by 8 bases, and 12 bases separated the two germline ends. Whole-study results and caveats: Previous analysis showed most TCR beta V segments were productive about 90% or about 30% of the time. Within a later analysis, the majority of CMV-associated TCR beta chains appeared HLA-restricted.

About this clone: The antigen is unknown.

PCR used 60 Vbeta primers and 13 Jbeta primers. Assay used: immunoSEQ multiplex PCR; TCRdb lists only in-frame clones, some missing. This sample has approximately 190,000 clones; roughly 84% occur once, and the top ten carry around 2.8%. This TCR derives from a woman in her forties or fifties in good health and CMV-seropositive. The sequenced material came from PBMCs. The chain joins TRBV16 to TRBJ1-4, with D uncertain. DNA for the CDR3: TGTGCCAGCAGCGTCGTGGAGGGAGAAAAACTGTTTTTT. It translates to CASSVVEGEKLFF.